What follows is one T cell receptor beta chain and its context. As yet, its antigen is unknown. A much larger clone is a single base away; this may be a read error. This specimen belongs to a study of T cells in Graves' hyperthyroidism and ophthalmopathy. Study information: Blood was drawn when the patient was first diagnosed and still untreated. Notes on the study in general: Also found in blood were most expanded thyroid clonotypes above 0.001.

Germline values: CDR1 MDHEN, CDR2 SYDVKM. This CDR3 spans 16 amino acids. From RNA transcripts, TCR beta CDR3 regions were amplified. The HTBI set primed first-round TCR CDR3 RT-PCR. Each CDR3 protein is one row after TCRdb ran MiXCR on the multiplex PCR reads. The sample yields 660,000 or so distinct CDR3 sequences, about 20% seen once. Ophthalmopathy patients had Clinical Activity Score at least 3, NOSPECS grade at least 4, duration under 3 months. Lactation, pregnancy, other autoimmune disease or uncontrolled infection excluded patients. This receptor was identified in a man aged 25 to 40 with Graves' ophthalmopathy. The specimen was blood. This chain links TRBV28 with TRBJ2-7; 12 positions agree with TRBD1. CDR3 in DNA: TGTGCCAGCAGTAGAATGGGGACAGGGGGCTCGTACGAGCGGTACTTC. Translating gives CASSRMGTGGSYERYF.